These 24 T cell receptor beta chains share one sample of origin, sequenced in a study of cytomegalovirus exposure and HLA in healthy donors. Researchers ran the PCR with 60 Vbeta and 13 Jbeta primers. Some clones are missing from TCRdb's copy, which holds only in-frame ones; the method was immunoSEQ multiplex PCR. Among about 120,000 clones listed, 82% were seen once. Sequencing input: PBMCs. Every receptor here comes from a male donor in good health and CMV-seropositive.

This clone is medium-sized (0.01 to 0.1%). V and J are TRBV11-2 and TRBJ2-3; perhaps TRBD1 as D (6 bases). Germline CDR1 reads SGHAT; CDR2 reads FQNNGV. The V gene lost 4 bases and the J gene lost 5 bases, with 10 bases spanning the gap. The CDR3 length is 13 residues. In DNA, the CDR3 is TGTGCCAGCAGCTCTTTCAGGGGAGATACGCAGTATTTT. It codes for CASSSFRGDTQYF.

V and J are TRBV6-5 and TRBJ2-7; D may be TRBD2 (5 bases). Trimming removed 6 bases from V and 1 base from J, with 13 bases in between. This CDR3 comprises 14 residues. Looked up from germline, CDR1 is MNHEY and CDR2 is SVGAGI. The CDR3: CASRAERLSYEQYF. The DNA of the CDR3 is TGTGCCAGCAGGGCGGAGCGGCTATCCTACGAGCAGTACTTC.

This clone came up a few times. The rearrangement joins TRBV7-3 to TRBJ1-6, with D uncertain. V lost 1 base and J 6 bases, leaving 7 bases between the germline ends. The CDR3 sequence is 14 residues long. Germline V lookup: CDR1 SGHTA, CDR2 FQGTGA. In nucleotides, the CDR3 is TGTGCCAGCAGCTTAATGGCTGCTAATTCACCCCTCCACTTT. Translating gives CASSLMAANSPLHF.

The chain joins TRBV5-5 to TRBJ2-1, with 12 bases fitting TRBD2. The CDR3 consists of 19 residues. From germline, CDR1 is SGHKS and CDR2 YYEKEE (reference sequence). V dropped 5 bases and J dropped 8; count of bases not matched to a gene: 20. CDR3 loop: CASSPGQVRASGRADEQFF. CDR3 coding DNA: TGTGCCAGCAGTCCGGGACAGGTCAGGGCTAGCGGGAGGGCGGATGAGCAGTTCTTC.

V usage is TRBV6-6 and J usage is TRBJ2-3; tentative D call: TRBD2 (7 bases). Germline CDR1 reads MNHNY; CDR2 reads SVGAGI (reference sequence). Trimming took off 5 bases at V and 2 bases at J, with 17 bases between the two ends. This CDR3 spans 16 amino acids. CDR3 bases: TGTGCCAGCAGTCCCCTGGGGGGGCGGATCACAGATACGCAGTATTTT. Protein: CASSPLGGRITDTQYF.

The chain couples TRBV27 to TRBJ2-1; 12 nucleotides match TRBD2. Per germline, CDR1 MNHEY and CDR2 SMNVEV (reference sequence). The V gene end was trimmed by 2 bases and the J gene end by 7 bases; junction bases not matched to a gene: 9. The CDR3 is 17 amino acids. The CDR3 DNA sequence: TGTGCCAGCAGTTTACTTCGACTAGCGGGAGTGGGTAATGAGCAGTTCTTC. It yields the protein CASSLLRLAGVGNEQFF.

V and J are TRBV9 and TRBJ2-7, with a weak D call TRBD2 (5 bases). V was trimmed by 1 base and J by 2 bases, leaving 10 bases between them. This CDR3 is 14 amino acids long. Germline CDR1 is SGDLS and CDR2 is YYNGEE. In nucleotides, the CDR3 is TGTGCCAGCAGCGTATCCGGGAACGCCTACGAGCAGTACTTC. This gives the protein CASSVSGNAYEQYF.

This clone was counted only a few times. This chain links TRBV27 with TRBJ2-7; the D gene is possibly TRBD1 (6 bases). Germline V gene sequence: CDR1 MNHEY, CDR2 SMNVEV (reference sequence). Trimming stripped 7 bases from V and 3 bases from J, with 10 bases between. The CDR3 covers 12 residues. DNA of the CDR3: TGTGCCAGCAAAGGGACAAACTACGAGCAGTACTTC. It yields the protein CASKGTNYEQYF.

The chain combines TRBV28 with TRBJ1-1, with 7 bases that match TRBD1. The V segment lost 6 bases and the J segment 7 bases; nucleotides outside the gene matches: 11. The CDR3 has 14 amino acids. CDR1 and CDR2 from the germline V gene are MDHEN and SYDVKM. CDR3 sequence reads: CASRRDRVAFEAFF. The DNA for the CDR3 is TGTGCCAGCAGACGCGACAGGGTAGCCTTTGAAGCTTTCTTT.

The chain combines TRBV23-1 with TRBJ1-1, with D possibly TRBD1 on 6 matching bases. TRBV23-1 is recorded as an ORF, its role being uncertain. The CDR3 is 18 amino acids. Trimming took 6 bases from V and 5 from J, leaving 28 bases between them. CDR3 nucleotides: TGCGCCAGCAGGCACCAGTTCGCCTACGACAGGACTCCTACTGAAGCTTTCTTT. Translating gives CASRHQFAYDRTPTEAFF.

The gene calls are TRBV7-2 and TRBJ2-7; TRBD1 agrees at 8 bases. This CDR3 contains 14 residues. The germline gives CDR1 SGHTA, CDR2 FQGNSA. Unmatched junction bases numbered 1, after V lost 3 bases and J lost 0 bases. CDR3 DNA: TGTGCCAGCAGCTTTGGACAGGGCTCCTACGAGCAGTACTTC. Translating it yields CASSFGQGSYEQYF.

This chain joins TRBV30 and TRBJ2-1; 12 bases match TRBD2. The V segment lost 5 bases and the J segment 6 bases; nucleotides outside the gene matches: 5. The germline V gene has CDR1 GTSNPN and CDR2 SVGIG (reference sequence). This CDR3 has 14 amino acids. The CDR3 protein is CAWFLAGGRNEQFF. In DNA, the CDR3 is TGTGCCTGGTTCCTAGCGGGGGGGCGCAATGAGCAGTTCTTC. Using reference TRBV30 and TRBJ2-1 for the parts outside the CDR3, the full variable domain is SQTIHQWPATLVQPVGSPLSLECTVEGTSNPNLYWYRQAAGRGLQLLFYSVGIGQISSEVPQNLSASRPQDRQFILSSKKLLLSDSGFYLCAWFLAGGRNEQFFGPGTRLTVL.

This clone was seen more than once but under ten times. The J gene is TRBJ2-7, the V gene TRBV5-6; 9 bases match TRBD2. Germline V lookup: CDR1 SGHDT, CDR2 YYEEEE. This CDR3 has 15 residues. Trimming at V came to 4 bases and at J to 4 bases, leaving 9 bases not matched to a gene. In DNA form, the CDR3 reads TGTGCCAGCAGCCGGCCCCAGCGGGAGGTGTACGAGCAGTACTTC. Protein: CASSRPQREVYEQYF.

Details on this clone: Within the sample, other DNA sequences also encode this same CDR3. The rearrangement links TRBV9 to TRBJ2-7; 15 bases agree with TRBD2. CDR1 and CDR2 from the germline V gene are SGDLS and YYNGEE. J gave up 6 bases and V 3 bases, and 10 bases lay outside the gene matches. The CDR3 is 17 residues long. The CDR3 DNA reads as TGTGCCAGCAGCGCCAGACCGGGACTAGCGGGGGGATCCGAGCAGTACTTC. Its translation: CASSARPGLAGGSEQYF.

This clone has more than one count but fewer than ten. J is TRBJ2-1 and V is TRBV27; D is undetermined. Germline assignment: CDR1 MNHEY and CDR2 SMNVEV (reference sequence). V dropped 8 bases and J dropped 0 bases, with 8 bases sitting between them. This CDR3 comprises 13 residues. CDR3: CASHTRSYNEQFF. CDR3 nucleotide sequence: TGTGCCAGCCATACGCGCTCCTACAATGAGCAGTTCTTC.

This clone came up once. The same CDR3 is also encoded by other DNA sequences in this sample. The rearrangement links TRBV5-1 to TRBJ1-1, with D possibly matching TRBD1 (5 bases). Germline assignment: CDR1 SGHRS and CDR2 YFSETQ. V was cut by 4 bases and J by 0 bases, with 10 bases left in between. The CDR3 covers 14 residues. For the CDR3, the DNA is TGCGCCAGCAGCGTAACGGGGGTGAACACTGAAGCTTTCTTT. This translates into CASSVTGVNTEAFF.

The rearrangement links TRBV5-1 to TRBJ2-7, with 9 positions matching TRBD2. With V trimmed by 0 bases and J by 6 bases, 7 bases remained unmatched. The CDR3 totals 15 residues. Looked up from germline, CDR1 is SGHRS and CDR2 is YFSETQ. Here the CDR3 reads CASSLVGAGGGEQYF. In nucleotides, the CDR3 is TGCGCCAGCAGCTTGGTAGGAGCGGGAGGAGGCGAGCAGTACTTC.

In its sample, this clone was seen a few times. The rearrangement joins TRBV19 to TRBJ1-5; 7 bases fit TRBD1. The CDR3 has 15 amino acids. V was clipped by 5 bases and J by 2 bases; unmatched bases: 6. Germline-derived CDR1 and CDR2 are LNHDA and SQIVND (reference sequence). DNA for the CDR3: TGTGCCAGTAGTGAAGGGGGCGGTGGCAATCAGCCCCAGCATTTT. This sequence encodes CASSEGGGGNQPQHF.

On this clone: The sample has other DNA sequences that encode this CDR3 too. The V and J genes are TRBV27 and TRBJ2-2; 10 positions match TRBD2. This CDR3 comprises 15 residues. CDR1 and CDR2 from the germline V gene are MNHEY and SMNVEV (reference sequence). V gave up 2 bases and J gave up 7 bases; unmatched junction bases: 4. CDR3 sequence (DNA): TGTGCCAGCAGTTTACTAGCGGGAGAGGTCGGGGAGCTGTTTTTT. This gives the protein CASSLLAGEVGELFF.

The rearrangement joins TRBV5-6 to TRBJ2-7; 10 bases match TRBD1. J lost 3 bases, V lost 7 bases, and 4 bases had no gene match. The germline CDR1 and CDR2 sequences are SGHDT and YYEEEE. There are 13 residues in the CDR3. The CDR3 bases are TGTGCCAGCGCGGGACAGGGGTTCTACGAGCAGTACTTC. Amino acid sequence: CASAGQGFYEQYF.

The rearrangement joins TRBV7-9 to TRBJ2-3, with 7 nucleotides matching TRBD2. The germline V gene encodes CDR1 SEHNR and CDR2 FQNEAQ (reference sequence). CDR3 length equals 15 residues. Trimming removed 8 bases from V and 4 bases from J; junction bases left unmatched: 12. Written as DNA, the CDR3 is TGTGCCAGCCGTACCGGGGCGGGAGCCCCAGATACGCAGTATTTT. It specifies CASRTGAGAPDTQYF.

The chain's CDR3 is CASSSPETQYF. DNA for the CDR3: TGTGCCAGCAGCTCCCCTGAGACCCAGTACTTC. The gene calls are TRBV7-2 and TRBJ2-5; D gene uncertain. Trimming shortened V by 4 bases and J by 5 bases, and 5 bases separated the two germline ends. The CDR3 contains 11 residues. Germline-derived CDR1 and CDR2 are SGHTA and FQGNSA.

This clone has only one observation. The V call is TRBV5-4, the J call TRBJ2-7, with 7 bases that match TRBD2. The germline V gene encodes CDR1 SGHNT and CDR2 YYREEE (reference sequence). The CDR3 contains 15 residues. V lost 3 bases, J lost 6 bases, and 12 bases stayed unmatched. Written as DNA, the CDR3 is TGTGCCAGCAGCTGGGGAGGGGCCCGGGAACGCGAGCAGTACTTC. This codes for CASSWGGAREREQYF. Using reference TRBV5-4 and TRBJ2-7 for the parts outside the CDR3, the full variable domain is ETGVTQSPTHLIKTRGQQVTLRCSSQSGHNTVSWYQQALGQGPQFIFQYYREEENGRGNFPPRFSGLQFPNYSSELNVNALELDDSALYLCASSWGGAREREQYFGPGTRLTVT.

The gene calls are TRBV7-9 and TRBJ2-6; D remains unclear. V was cut by 4 bases and J by 0 bases, with 13 bases left in between. The CDR3 has 17 residues. Germline V CDR1 and CDR2: SEHNR, FQNEAQ (reference sequence). The CDR3, as DNA: TGTGCCAGCAGCTCACAACGCCAGTTCTCTGGGGCCAACGTCCTGACTTTC. Its translation: CASSSQRQFSGANVLTF.